Here is one TCR beta chain with its context. The target antigen is unknown. The data are from a study of OX40 agonist ivuxolimab in advanced cancers. The wider study: The patients received agonistic anti-OX40 (CD134) antibody ivuxolimab. Patients assigned to dose escalation were diagnosed with hepatocellular carcinoma, melanoma, renal cell or head and neck cancer.

Blood specimens came from baseline, cycle 4 day 1, and cycle 7 day 1. Findings of the study overall: Blood T cells, both CD4+ and CD8+, expanded clonally by week 6 at 0.1 to 3.0 mg/kg.

Sequenced by immunoSEQ multiplex PCR; TCRdb stores in-frame clones only, minus some. Among approximately 60,000 clones listed, around four fifths were seen once. Losses at the gene ends were 5 bases for V and 4 bases for J; bases not matched to a gene: 7. The CDR3 length is 16 residues. Germline CDR1 is SGHRS and CDR2 is YFSETQ. The sequenced sample was CD4+ or CD8+ T cells sorted from blood, obtained in a trial of the OX40 agonist ivuxolimab. The V gene is TRBV5-1, the J gene TRBJ2-6, with 9 nucleotides matching TRBD2. The origin of this receptor is an adult with an advanced solid tumor such as melanoma, head and neck, liver or kidney cancer. The CDR3 protein is CASRETSGFGANVLTF. In nucleotides, the CDR3 is TGCGCCAGCAGAGAAACTAGCGGGTTCGGGGCCAACGTCCTGACTTTC.